Listed below are T cell receptor beta chains from one sample, sequenced in a study of cytomegalovirus exposure and HLA in healthy donors. Only in-frame clones appear in the TCRdb table, and some are missing; sequencing was by immunoSEQ multiplex PCR. The data hold 150,000 to 200,000 clones, with roughly 80% observed a single time. The material sequenced was PBMCs. The receptors come from a woman in her thirties or forties in good health and CMV-seropositive. Each CDR3 is given with its conserved first and last residue. A D gene is named only where the DNA matches it firmly. Size values are once, few and many counts, or a class for expanded clones, and some rows have none.

v_gene: TRBV19
j_gene: TRBJ1-5
abundance: once
d_gene: NA
CDR3nt: TGTGCCAGTAGTATAGAGGGTTTTTATTTCGGGCAGCCCCAGCATTTT
CDR3aa: CASSIEGFYFGQPQHF

v_gene: TRBV29-1
j_gene: TRBJ2-1
abundance: NA
d_gene: TRBD1
CDR3nt: TGCAGCGCCGGACAGGGAAATTTTAATGAGCAGTTCTTC
CDR3aa: CSAGQGNFNEQFF

v_gene: TRBV30
j_gene: TRBJ2-2
abundance: NA
d_gene: NA
CDR3nt: TGTGCCTGGAGTGTAACCGGGTACACCGGGGAGCTGTTTTTT
CDR3aa: CAWSVTGYTGELFF

v_gene: TRBV10-3
j_gene: TRBJ2-1
abundance: NA
d_gene: TRBD2
CDR3nt: TGTGCCATCAGTGGGGCAGCGGGGGAAGATGAGCAGTTCTTC
CDR3aa: CAISGAAGEDEQFF

v_gene: TRBV2
j_gene: TRBJ1-1
abundance: few
d_gene: NA
CDR3nt: TGTGCCAGCAGTGGGGAGTGGGTGAACACTGAAGCTTTCTTT
CDR3aa: CASSGEWVNTEAFF

v_gene: TRBV7-9
j_gene: TRBJ2-5
abundance: few
d_gene: TRBD1
CDR3nt: TGTGCCAGCAGCCCGGGACAGCCACAAGAGACCCAGTACTTC
CDR3aa: CASSPGQPQETQYF

v_gene: TRBV7-2
j_gene: TRBJ2-7
abundance: NA
d_gene: TRBD2
CDR3nt: TGTGCCAGCAGCTTGTACAGGACTAGCTCCTACGAGCAGTACTTC
CDR3aa: CASSLYRTSSYEQYF

v_gene: TRBV13
j_gene: TRBJ2-7
abundance: NA
d_gene: NA
CDR3nt: TGTGCCAGCAGCTCCAGCTCCTACGAGCAGTACTTC
CDR3aa: CASSSSSYEQYF

v_gene: TRBV7-9
j_gene: TRBJ2-3
abundance: NA
d_gene: NA
CDR3nt: TGTGCCAGCACTAGCACAGATACGCAGTATTTT
CDR3aa: CASTSTDTQYF

v_gene: TRBV7-9
j_gene: TRBJ1-5
abundance: NA
d_gene: NA
CDR3nt: TGTGCCAGCAGCGCGACAGCAGGGTTCTCCACGCCCCAGCATTTT
CDR3aa: CASSATAGFSTPQHF

v_gene: TRBV4-2
j_gene: TRBJ2-3
abundance: NA
d_gene: TRBD2
CDR3nt: TGTGCCAGCAGCCCCTTTTTGACTAGCGGGGGAGCTACTAGCACAGATACGCAGTATTTT
CDR3aa: CASSPFLTSGGATSTDTQYF

v_gene: TRBV7-2
j_gene: TRBJ2-7
abundance: NA
d_gene: NA
CDR3nt: TGTGCCAGCAGCTTTGCGGTTGGCCCCTACGAGCAGTACTTC
CDR3aa: CASSFAVGPYEQYF

v_gene: TRBV10-3
j_gene: TRBJ1-1
abundance: NA
d_gene: NA
CDR3nt: TGTGCCATCAGTGGGATGTCCCAGGGAATGAACACTGAAGCTTTCTTT
CDR3aa: CAISGMSQGMNTEAFF

v_gene: TRBV2
j_gene: TRBJ1-2
abundance: NA
d_gene: TRBD1
CDR3nt: TGTGCCAGCAGTGACCAGGGGGCCAGGTATGGCTACACCTTC
CDR3aa: CASSDQGARYGYTF

v_gene: TRBV5-5
j_gene: TRBJ2-3
abundance: NA
d_gene: NA
CDR3nt: TGTGCCAGCAGCTCGGCCGGAGGGGGGGTGAGAGATACGCAGTATTTT
CDR3aa: CASSSAGGGVRDTQYF

v_gene: TRBV6-4
j_gene: TRBJ2-1
abundance: once
d_gene: NA
CDR3nt: TGTGCCAGCAGCACAGGACAGCACAATGAGCAGTTCTTC
CDR3aa: CASSTGQHNEQFF

v_gene: TRBV9
j_gene: TRBJ2-7
abundance: few
d_gene: TRBD2
CDR3nt: TGTGCCAGCAGCCCGGACTTAGCGGGACTCTACGAGCAGTACTTC
CDR3aa: CASSPDLAGLYEQYF

v_gene: TRBV5-1
j_gene: TRBJ2-2
abundance: NA
d_gene: TRBD2
CDR3nt: TGCGCCAGCAGCTTGAGGACTAGCGGGGACACCGGGGAGCTGTTTTTT
CDR3aa: CASSLRTSGDTGELFF

v_gene: TRBV5-4
j_gene: TRBJ2-3
abundance: few
d_gene: NA
CDR3nt: TGTGCCAGCAGCTTCGGGAGCACAGATACGCAGTATTTT
CDR3aa: CASSFGSTDTQYF

v_gene: TRBV5-1
j_gene: TRBJ2-5
abundance: few
d_gene: TRBD2
CDR3nt: TGCGCCAGCAGGGAGGGACTAGCTGGAGAGACCCAGTACTTC
CDR3aa: CASREGLAGETQYF

v_gene: TRBV18
j_gene: TRBJ1-3
abundance: NA
d_gene: NA
CDR3nt: TGTGCCAGCTCACCAATGGCAGGGCGATTGGGAAACACCATATATTTT
CDR3aa: CASSPMAGRLGNTIYF

v_gene: TRBV7-9
j_gene: TRBJ1-1
abundance: NA
d_gene: NA
CDR3nt: TGTGCCAGCAGCTTCGTTGGGGCAGGGAGGACTTTCTTT
CDR3aa: CASSFVGAGRTFF

v_gene: TRBV7-9
j_gene: TRBJ2-3
abundance: NA
d_gene: NA
CDR3nt: TGTGCCAACCAAGGTCAGGGATCAGATACGCAGTATTTT
CDR3aa: CANQGQGSDTQYF

v_gene: TRBV7-6
j_gene: TRBJ2-7
abundance: NA
d_gene: TRBD2
CDR3nt: TGTGCCAGCAGCTTGGGACTAGCGGGAGGGCTAGGAGAGCAGTACTTC
CDR3aa: CASSLGLAGGLGEQYF

v_gene: TRBV27
j_gene: TRBJ1-5
abundance: NA
d_gene: TRBD1
CDR3nt: TGTGCCAGCAGCCTAGACAGGGGGAATCAGCCCCAGCATTTT
CDR3aa: CASSLDRGNQPQHF

v_gene: TRBV5-1
j_gene: TRBJ2-1
abundance: once
d_gene: TRBD1
CDR3nt: TGCGCCAGCAGCTCCACAGGGGAGCTCTCCTACAATGAGCAGTTCTTC
CDR3aa: CASSSTGELSYNEQFF

v_gene: TRBV6-5
j_gene: TRBJ2-7
abundance: NA
d_gene: NA
CDR3nt: TGTGCCAGCATAGTAGGGGGGGGCGAGCAGTACTTC
CDR3aa: CASIVGGGEQYF

v_gene: TRBV29-1
j_gene: TRBJ1-1
abundance: NA
d_gene: NA
CDR3nt: TGCAGCGGCGCCAAACAGGGGAACACTGAAGCTTTCTTT
CDR3aa: CSGAKQGNTEAFF

v_gene: TRBV18
j_gene: TRBJ1-2
abundance: NA
d_gene: NA
CDR3nt: TGTGCCAGCTCACCATCGGGGAGAACTAACTATGGCTACACCTTC
CDR3aa: CASSPSGRTNYGYTF